This note documents a single T cell receptor beta chain sequence. These data belong to a study of blood T cell repertoires in COVID-19. Study-level information: Italy, Spain and the United States were the sources of the convalescent and acute COVID-19 samples.

Sequencing was performed with immunoSEQ multiplex PCR; in TCRdb, only in-frame clones are kept and a portion is missing. The sample lists approximately 150,000 clones; about 85% were seen once. The germline V gene has CDR1 SGHNT and CDR2 YENEEA. Between the trimmed V and J ends, which lost 1 base and 4 bases, there was a span of 5 bases. The CDR3 has 13 residues. This TCR was sampled from a woman aged 50 to 65 who had recovered from COVID-19. The sample consisted of PBMCs or T cells enriched from blood (not recorded which). The chain combines TRBV11-3 with TRBJ2-1, with D possibly being TRBD2 (5 bases). The CDR3 is CASSLGEYNEQFF. The CDR3 DNA follows: TGTGCCAGCAGCTTAGGGGAGTACAATGAGCAGTTCTTC.